The rows below give T cell receptor beta chains drawn from one sample of a study of Ad26.COV2.S vaccination and SARS-CoV-2 variants. Here immunoSEQ multiplex PCR was the method, and the copy in TCRdb shows in-frame clones only, minus some. The sample has 300,000 to 400,000 clones, about 92% seen once; the top ten hold roughly 3.9%. The source material was peripheral blood, sampled after recovery from COVID-19. These receptor sequences come from a human donor who had recovered from COVID-19. Both conserved end residues are part of each CDR3. The D gene is left open where the match is weak. Clone sizes are given selectively: once, few, many, or a class where the clone is expanded.

TRBD1	TRBV6-5	NA	TRBJ2-7	CASTPRDRVTYEQYF	TGTGCCAGCACCCCCCGGGACAGGGTGACCTACGAGCAGTACTTC
NA	TRBV27	NA	TRBJ2-1	CASSLGRAWDEQFF	TGTGCCAGCAGTTTAGGGCGAGCATGGGATGAGCAGTTCTTC
TRBD1	TRBV7-9	NA	TRBJ2-5	CASKAEKGGRQETQYF	TGTGCCAGCAAAGCCGAGAAAGGGGGCCGCCAAGAGACCCAGTACTTC
NA	TRBV2	few	TRBJ1-5	CASTANYYQPQHF	TGTGCCAGCACCGCCAATTACTATCAGCCCCAGCATTTT
NA	TRBV18	NA	TRBJ1-3	CASSPAWDTIYF	TGTGCCAGCTCACCGGCTTGGGACACCATATATTTT
TRBD2	TRBV7-6	NA	TRBJ2-1	CASSLVAGGVNEQFF	TGTGCCAGCAGCTTAGTTGCGGGGGGCGTCAATGAGCAGTTCTTC
NA	TRBV4-1	NA	TRBJ1-3	CASSQGGEGWGNTIYF	TGCGCCAGCAGCCAGGGCGGGGAAGGTTGGGGAAACACCATATATTTT
NA	TRBV5-1	NA	TRBJ1-1	CASSLRISRDGNTEAFF	TGCGCCAGCAGCTTAAGAATCTCCCGGGACGGAAACACTGAAGCTTTCTTT
NA	TRBV18	NA	TRBJ1-2	CASSPGLYFQGYTF	TGTGCCAGCTCACCGGGACTGTACTTTCAGGGCTACACCTTC
NA	TRBV6-6	NA	TRBJ1-5	CASIGEGLQPQHF	TGTGCCAGCATCGGTGAGGGGCTTCAGCCCCAGCATTTT
NA	TRBV5-8	NA	TRBJ2-3	CASSFQGRPTDTQYF	TGTGCCAGCAGCTTCCAGGGGAGGCCCACAGATACGCAGTATTTT
TRBD2	TRBV13	NA	TRBJ2-1	CASSLGLAGGPRPPKSYNEQFF	TGTGCCAGCAGCTTAGGACTAGCGGGGGGGCCAAGGCCTCCTAAATCCTACAATGAGCAGTTCTTC
NA	TRBV9	NA	TRBJ2-2	CASSVGQRPNTGELFF	TGTGCCAGCAGCGTAGGACAGAGACCGAACACCGGGGAGCTGTTTTTT
NA	TRBV9	NA	TRBJ2-1	CASSDGAQSKEQFF	TGTGCCAGCAGCGATGGGGCCCAGTCTAAGGAGCAGTTCTTC
NA	TRBV7-9	NA	TRBJ1-2	CASSLGRTNYGYTF	TGTGCCAGCAGCTTGGGGAGAACCAACTATGGCTACACCTTC
NA	TRBV11-3	NA	TRBJ1-5	CASSLIYSNQPQHF	TGTGCCAGCAGCTTGATTTATAGCAATCAGCCCCAGCATTTT
NA	TRBV5-6	once	TRBJ1-2	CASSARPGGGVYGYTF	TGTGCCAGCAGCGCCCGACCTGGGGGGGGCGTCTATGGCTACACCTTC